The clone carrying this TCR beta chain has only one observation. This sample stems from a study of blood T cell repertoires in COVID-19. Study summary: COVID-19 samples, acute and convalescent, were from the United States, Italy and Spain.

TCRdb's copy holds only in-frame clones and misses some; the assay was immunoSEQ multiplex PCR. The profile covers approximately 350,000 clones, with around nine tenths appearing a single time and 6% to 8.5% taken by the ten largest. This CDR3 has 15 residues. Germline CDR1 is SGDLS and CDR2 is YYNGEE. Trimming stripped 3 bases from V and 2 bases from J, with 13 bases between. Followed longitudinally, the Seattle patients had been enrolled during active infection. The clonotype comes from an older woman with COVID-19, enrolled during active disease. The rearrangement uses TRBV9 and TRBJ2-3, with D possibly matching TRBD2 (7 bases). The sequencing input was peripheral blood. As DNA, the CDR3 is TGTGCCAGCAGCGCCAAGGGGGGGCCCACAGATACGCAGTATTTT. Its translation is CASSAKGGPTDTQYF.